Following are 11 T cell receptor beta chains from one sample sequenced in a study of primary melanoma T cells and metastatic recurrence. Method: immunoSEQ multiplex PCR; TCRdb's copy keeps in-frame clones and lacks some. This sample has under 750 clones, with more than 75% found just once. Sequencing used melanoma tumor tissue. The origin of the receptors is a human donor with melanoma.

The chain has TRBV18 and TRBJ2-3; TRBD2 aligns across 10 bases. The germline gives CDR1 KGHSH, CDR2 LQKENI. This CDR3 is built from 16 residues. Trimming cost V 3 bases and J 2 bases; bases outside gene matches: 5. This chain's CDR3 is CASSPSLAGVTDTQYF. The DNA for the CDR3 is TGTGCCAGCTCACCTTCTCTAGCGGGGGTCACAGATACGCAGTATTTT.

This clone is large. V gene TRBV23-1 combines with J gene TRBJ1-4; D is possibly TRBD1 (5 bases). TRBV23-1 qualifies as an ORF whose function is uncertain. The CDR3 has 13 amino acids. The V gene lost 6 bases and the J gene lost 8 bases, with 13 bases spanning the gap. CDR3 sequence (DNA): TGCGCCAGCAGCCCCCGGGGCGGCGAAAAACTGTTTTTT. Protein: CASSPRGGEKLFF.

The chain links TRBV18 to TRBJ1-1, with D unclear. This CDR3 comprises 15 residues. V shed 0 bases and J shed 1 base, with 9 bases lying between them. Germline-derived CDR1 and CDR2 are KGHSH and LQKENI. Here the CDR3 DNA reads TGTGCCAGCTCACCACCGGCCAGGTCGAACACTGAAGCTTTCTTT. Protein sequence: CASSPPARSNTEAFF.

The chain employs TRBV19 and TRBJ2-2; D remains ambiguous. Looked up from germline, CDR1 is LNHDA and CDR2 is SQIVND (reference sequence). V was trimmed by 5 bases and J by 4 bases, leaving 8 bases between them. The CDR3 extends over 13 amino acids. CDR3 nucleotides: TGTGCCAGTAGTCGGCCTACCACCGGGGAGCTGTTTTTT. As protein: CASSRPTTGELFF.

V gene TRBV11-3 combines with J gene TRBJ2-7, with D possibly TRBD1 on 6 matching bases. CDR1 SGHNT and CDR2 YENEEA come from the germline V gene. Trimming cost V 5 bases and J 3 bases, with 14 bases left between them. This CDR3 spans 14 amino acids. Here the CDR3 DNA reads TGTGCCAGCAGCCACGGGCAGGGGTACTACGAGCAGTACTTC. It translates to CASSHGQGYYEQYF. Variable domain in full (rest from reference TRBV11-3 and TRBJ2-7): EAGVVQSPRYKIIEKKQPVAFWCNPISGHNTLYWYLQNLGQGPELLIRYENEEAVDDSQLPKDRFSAERLKGVDSTLKIQPAELGDSAVYLCASSHGQGYYEQYFGPGTRLTVT.

The V and J genes are TRBV18 and TRBJ1-3, with D possibly TRBD1 on 6 matching bases. Deletions cut 6 bases from V and 4 bases from J, with 16 bases between. The V gene's germline CDR1 is KGHSH and CDR2 LQKENI. The length of the CDR3 is 15 residues. The CDR3 is CASSRSGGDGNTIYF. The CDR3 DNA reads TGTGCCAGCTCGAGAAGCGGGGGCGACGGAAACACCATATATTTT.

The chain joins TRBV29-1 to TRBJ2-7; possibly TRBD2 for D (6 bases). This CDR3 has 13 residues. V was cut by 6 bases and J by 7 bases, with 19 bases left in between. Germline V CDR1 and CDR2: SQVTM, ANQGSEA. The CDR3 is CSVRGAGNIEQYF. For the CDR3, the DNA is TGCAGCGTGAGAGGTGCGGGGAACATAGAGCAGTACTTC.

In its sample, this clone was seen a few times. The rearrangement uses TRBV5-1 and TRBJ1-1; tentative D call: TRBD1 (6 bases). V lost 2 bases and J 4 bases, leaving 15 bases between the germline ends. Looked up from germline, CDR1 is SGHRS and CDR2 is YFSETQ. CDR3 size: 15 residues. This CDR3 is CASSFWDKRTTEAFF. The CDR3, as DNA: TGCGCCAGCAGCTTCTGGGACAAGAGGACCACTGAAGCTTTCTTT.

J is TRBJ1-3 and V is TRBV6-8; D is undetermined. CDR1 and CDR2 (germline): MNHGY, SAAAGT. V gave up 3 bases and J gave up 3 bases, with 15 bases separating them. This CDR3 is built from 16 residues. The chain's CDR3 is CASSYRLTPNGNTIYF. DNA of the CDR3: TGTGCCAGCAGTTATAGATTAACCCCTAATGGAAACACCATATATTTT.

This clone counts as large (0.1 to 1%). The J gene is TRBJ2-4, the V gene TRBV28, with D perhaps matching TRBD1 (6 bases). The CDR3 runs to 13 residues. V lost 5 bases and J lost 5, with 10 bases in between. Germline CDR1 reads MDHEN; CDR2 reads SYDVKM. CDR3 in amino acids: CASSQGPQNIQYF. For the CDR3, the DNA is TGTGCCAGCAGTCAGGGGCCGCAAAACATTCAGTACTTC.

This clone occurred once. The V and J genes are TRBV11-3 and TRBJ2-5; TRBD2 aligns across 12 bases. Germline lookup yields CDR1 SGHNT and CDR2 YENEEA. The CDR3 totals 16 residues. The junction had 6 bases not matched to a gene; V was cut back by 1 base and J by 6 bases. DNA for the CDR3: TGTGCCAGCAGCTTAGGTGGACTAGCGGGGTTAAAGACCCAGTACTTC. It is translated as CASSLGGLAGLKTQYF.